The next 7 T cell receptor beta chains were all read from a single sample in a study of control samples from healthy donors and cancer patients. Libraries were prepared by immunoSEQ multiplex PCR; TCRdb keeps only in-frame clonotypes and omits some of them. The sample table includes about 190,000 clones. The material sequenced was blood. Source of these receptors: a woman in her 30s in good health.

The chain combines TRBV28 with TRBJ1-6; possibly TRBD1 for D (5 bases). The germline V gene encodes CDR1 MDHEN and CDR2 SYDVKM. Trimming pared 5 bases from V and 0 bases from J, leaving 5 bases between. This CDR3 region has 14 residues. The CDR3 protein is CASSGGSYNSPLHF. The CDR3 DNA is TGTGCCAGCAGTGGGGGCTCCTATAATTCACCCCTCCACTTT.

The rearrangement links TRBV24-1 to TRBJ1-6; TRBD1 agrees at 7 bases. The CDR3 contains 14 residues. V gave up 9 bases and J gave up 4 bases; unmatched junction bases: 5. Germline V gene sequence: CDR1 KGHDR, CDR2 SFDVKD. The CDR3 nucleotides read TGTGCCACCCGGGACAGTTCGTATAATTCACCCCTCCACTTT. Translated, it gives CATRDSSYNSPLHF.

V and J are TRBV23-1 and TRBJ2-7, with a tentative D call TRBD1 (6 bases). TRBV23-1 is marked as an open reading frame, function uncertain. This CDR3 is built from 14 residues. Trimming left V 8 bases short and J 1 base short, with 15 bases between. The CDR3, as DNA: TGCGCCAGCCGAACAGGGATAAGGTCCTACGAGCAGTACTTC. Amino acid sequence: CASRTGIRSYEQYF.

The chain couples TRBV7-9 to TRBJ1-6, with D tentatively TRBD1 (6 bases). The CDR3 is made up of 17 amino acids. The germline V and J ends were trimmed by 7 bases and 10 bases, with 26 bases remaining between them. Germline CDR1 reads SEHNR; CDR2 reads FQNEAQ (reference sequence). CDR3: CASTNYLGQGPGSPLHF. The DNA for the CDR3 is TGTGCCAGCACCAACTATCTGGGACAAGGTCCTGGGTCACCCCTCCACTTT.

The chain joins TRBV28 to TRBJ1-1; a weak D match, TRBD1 (6 bases). CDR3 length: 14 residues. Germline values: CDR1 MDHEN, CDR2 SYDVKM. V was clipped by 5 bases and J by 10 bases, with 20 bases between them. The chain's CDR3 is CASSLVTGKVLAFF. CDR3 nucleotides: TGTGCCAGCAGTCTCGTCACAGGGAAGGTGTTAGCTTTCTTT.

This sequence joins TRBV21-1 and TRBJ2-3; TRBD1, the D gene given by the table, was not confirmed from the DNA. TRBV21-1 is shown as a pseudogene. There are 14 residues in the CDR3. In DNA form, the CDR3 reads TGTGCCAGCAGCAACGTCAGGGCCCCAGATACGCAGTATTTT. This codes for CASSNVRAPDTQYF.

The CDR3 DNA sequence: TGTGCCAGCAGCCAGACGGGACAGTACGAGCAGTACTTC. This gives the protein CASSQTGQYEQYF. The genes are TRBV4-2 and TRBJ2-7; 7 bases agree with TRBD1. Germline V gene lookup returns CDR1 LGHNA and CDR2 YNFKEQ. Trimming removed 3 bases from V and 4 bases from J; junction bases left unmatched: 3. The CDR3 is 13 residues long.